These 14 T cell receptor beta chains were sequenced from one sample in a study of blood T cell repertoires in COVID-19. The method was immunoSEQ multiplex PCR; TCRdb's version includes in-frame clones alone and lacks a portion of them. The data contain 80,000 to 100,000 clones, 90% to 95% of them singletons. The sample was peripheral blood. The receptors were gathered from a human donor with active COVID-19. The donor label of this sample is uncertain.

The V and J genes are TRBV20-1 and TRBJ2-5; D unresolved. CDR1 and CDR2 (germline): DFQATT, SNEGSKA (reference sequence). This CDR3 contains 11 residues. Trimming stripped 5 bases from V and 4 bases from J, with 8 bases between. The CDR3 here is CSAPILETQYF. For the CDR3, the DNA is TGCAGTGCTCCTATCCTAGAGACCCAGTACTTC.

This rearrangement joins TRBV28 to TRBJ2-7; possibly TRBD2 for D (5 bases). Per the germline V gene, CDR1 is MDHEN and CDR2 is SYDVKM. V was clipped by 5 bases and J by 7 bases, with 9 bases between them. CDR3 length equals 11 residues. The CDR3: CASSPGGEQYF. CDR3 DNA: TGTGCCAGCAGTCCAGGCGGGGAGCAGTACTTC.

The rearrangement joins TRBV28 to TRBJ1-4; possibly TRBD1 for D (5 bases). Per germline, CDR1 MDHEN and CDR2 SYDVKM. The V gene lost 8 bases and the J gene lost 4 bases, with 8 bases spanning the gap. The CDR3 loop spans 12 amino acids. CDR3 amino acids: CASGRGNEKLFF. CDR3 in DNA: TGTGCCAGCGGAAGGGGTAATGAAAAACTGTTTTTT.

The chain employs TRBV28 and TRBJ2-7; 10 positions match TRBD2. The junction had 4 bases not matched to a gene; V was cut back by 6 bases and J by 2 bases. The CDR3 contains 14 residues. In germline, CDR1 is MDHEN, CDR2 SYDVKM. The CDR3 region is CASRLSGGAYEQYF. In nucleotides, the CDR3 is TGTGCCAGCAGGCTAAGCGGGGGGGCCTACGAGCAGTACTTC.

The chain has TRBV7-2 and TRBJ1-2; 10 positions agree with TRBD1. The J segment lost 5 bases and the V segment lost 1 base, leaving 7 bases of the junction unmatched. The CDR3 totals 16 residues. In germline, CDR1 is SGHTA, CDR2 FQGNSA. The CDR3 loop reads CASSLVGTGVGYGYTF. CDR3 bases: TGTGCCAGCAGCTTAGTGGGGACAGGGGTAGGATATGGCTACACCTTC.

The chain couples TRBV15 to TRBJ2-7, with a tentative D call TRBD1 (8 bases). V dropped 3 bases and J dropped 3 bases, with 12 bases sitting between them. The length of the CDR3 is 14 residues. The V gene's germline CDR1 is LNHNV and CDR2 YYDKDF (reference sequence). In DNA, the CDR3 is TGTGCCACCAGCAGGGACAGGGAGGGCTACGAGCAGTACTTC. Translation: CATSRDREGYEQYF.

In DNA form, the CDR3 reads TGTGCCAGCAGTCGGGACAGGGGAGGAATGAACACTGAAGCTTTCTTT. Protein: CASSRDRGGMNTEAFF. The chain carries TRBV28 and TRBJ1-1; 10 positions agree with TRBD1. With 5 bases clipped from V and 0 bases from J, the junction kept 6 bases outside the gene matches. Germline V gene lookup returns CDR1 MDHEN and CDR2 SYDVKM. The CDR3 totals 16 residues.

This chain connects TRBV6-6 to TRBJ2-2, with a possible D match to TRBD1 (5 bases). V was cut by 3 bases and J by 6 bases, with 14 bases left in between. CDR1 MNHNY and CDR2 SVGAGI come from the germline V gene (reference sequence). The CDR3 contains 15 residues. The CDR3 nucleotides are TGTGCCAGCAGTTATCTCACTGGGGCAGCCGGGGAGCTGTTTTTT. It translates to CASSYLTGAAGELFF.

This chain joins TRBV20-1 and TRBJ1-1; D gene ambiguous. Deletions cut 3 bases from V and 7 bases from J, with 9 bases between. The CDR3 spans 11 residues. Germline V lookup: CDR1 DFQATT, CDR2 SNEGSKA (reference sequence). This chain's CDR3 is CSASAGGEAFF. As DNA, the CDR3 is TGCAGTGCTAGTGCAGGTGGTGAAGCTTTCTTT.

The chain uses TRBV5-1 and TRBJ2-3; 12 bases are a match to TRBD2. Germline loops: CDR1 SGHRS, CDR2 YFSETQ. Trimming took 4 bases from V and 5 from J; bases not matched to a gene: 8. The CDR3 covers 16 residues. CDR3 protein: CASSPGLAGTGDTQYF. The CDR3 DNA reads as TGCGCCAGCAGCCCTGGACTAGCGGGAACGGGAGATACGCAGTATTTT.

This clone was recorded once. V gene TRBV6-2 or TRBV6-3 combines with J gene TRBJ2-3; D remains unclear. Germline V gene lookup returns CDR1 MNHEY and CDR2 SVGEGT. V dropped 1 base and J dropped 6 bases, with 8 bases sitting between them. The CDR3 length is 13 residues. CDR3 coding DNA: TGTGCCAGCAGTTACTGGTCCGGGGATACGCAGTATTTT. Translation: CASSYWSGDTQYF.

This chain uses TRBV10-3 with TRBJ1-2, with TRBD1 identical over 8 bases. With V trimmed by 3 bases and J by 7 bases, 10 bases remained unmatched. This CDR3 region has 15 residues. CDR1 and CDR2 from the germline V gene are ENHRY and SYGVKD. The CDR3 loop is CAISEGVGDRIGYTF. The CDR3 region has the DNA TGTGCCATCAGTGAAGGGGTGGGGGACAGGATTGGCTACACCTTC.

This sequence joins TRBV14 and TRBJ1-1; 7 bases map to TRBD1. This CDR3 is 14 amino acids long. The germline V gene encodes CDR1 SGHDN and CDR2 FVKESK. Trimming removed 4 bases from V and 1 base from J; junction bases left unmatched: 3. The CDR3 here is CASSRGTANTEAFF. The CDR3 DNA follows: TGTGCCAGCAGCCGCGGGACAGCGAACACTGAAGCTTTCTTT.

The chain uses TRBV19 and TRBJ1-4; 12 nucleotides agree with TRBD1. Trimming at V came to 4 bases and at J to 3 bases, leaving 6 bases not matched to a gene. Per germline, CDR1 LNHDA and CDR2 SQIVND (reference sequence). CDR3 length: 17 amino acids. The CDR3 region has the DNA TGTGCCAGTAGTAACCGGGACAGGGGGCTCTCTAATGAAAAACTGTTTTTT. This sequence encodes CASSNRDRGLSNEKLFF.